The clone carrying this T cell receptor (beta chain) was found a few times. No antigen is known for it. The sample is drawn from a study of cytomegalovirus exposure and HLA in healthy donors. Clones were read by immunoSEQ multiplex PCR, and TCRdb kept only the in-frame ones, dropping some. The table lists approximately 60,000 clones, more than 80% of them singletons. Study-level results: Published work reported that the classifier diagnosed cytomegalovirus status with high specificity and sensitivity. Most TCRs appeared rarely, but some public TCRs recurred in many donors.

Material for sequencing was PBMCs. The receptor comes from a man younger than 35 in good health and CMV-seronegative.

CDR3 in amino acids: CASGQIPSYEQYF. The CDR3 DNA reads as TGTGCCAGCGGGCAGATACCTTCCTACGAGCAGTACTTC. The chain recombines TRBV2 with TRBJ2-7; D not certain. Trimming removed 8 bases at V and 1 base at J, with 12 bases between. The CDR3 spans 13 residues. CDR1 and CDR2 (germline): SNHLY, FYNNEI. The variable domain in full, with the rest retrieved from reference TRBV2 and TRBJ2-7, is EPEVTQTPSHQVTQMGQEVILRCVPISNHLYFYWYRQILGQKVEFLVSFYNNEISEKSEIFDDQFSVERPDGSNFTLKIRSTKLEDSAMYFCASGQIPSYEQYFGPGTRLTVT.